These T cell receptor beta chains were read from a single sample in a study of regulatory T cells in long-lasting Graves disease. TCRdb independently ran MiXCR on the multiplex PCR reads; one entry per CDR3 protein. The top ten clones hold less than 35% of a sample with almost 350,000 distinct CDR3 sequences, about 20% of them seen once. Sample: peripheral blood mononuclear cells (PBMCs), taken when the disease was refractory, from a patient treated with antithyroid drugs. These TCRs come from a female donor with Graves disease. The CDR3 runs from the conserved cysteine through the conserved F or W. The D gene is left open where the match is weak. Some rows have no size entry. The others give once, few or many, or a class for an expanded clone.

J | V | D | length | size | DNA | CDR3
TRBJ1-2 | TRBV29-1 | TRBD1 | 14 | - | TGCAGCGTCCTGACAGGGGGAGTCAACTATGGCTACACCTTC | CSVLTGGVNYGYTF
TRBJ1-1 | TRBV5-1 | TRBD1 | 13 | - | TGCGCCAGCAGCTTGGTCGGGGACAGTGAAGCTTTCTTT | CASSLVGDSEAFF
TRBJ2-6 | TRBV2 | - | 18 | many | TGTGCCAGCAGTGGGTTAAGGGGCACAATTTCTGGGGCCAACGTCCTGACTTTC | CASSGLRGTISGANVLTF
TRBJ2-6 | TRBV5-1 | TRBD1 | 18 | - | TGCGCCAGCAGCTTGGAGGACAGGGGGGCACCTGGGGCCAACGTCCTGACTTTC | CASSLEDRGAPGANVLTF
TRBJ1-1 | TRBV7-9 | - | 14 | many | TGTGCCAGCAGCTCCAAGACAGTGAACACTGAAGCTTTCTTT | CASSSKTVNTEAFF
TRBJ2-7 | TRBV6-5 | TRBD1 | 14 | - | TGTGCCAGCAGTTCCGGGACAGGGACTTACGGGCAGTACTTC | CASSSGTGTYGQYF
TRBJ1-2 | TRBV20-1 | - | 13 | - | TGCAGTGCTAGAGCTCCCCGAGGATCTGGCTACACCTTC | CSARAPRGSGYTF
TRBJ1-3 | TRBV7-9 | - | 14 | - | TGTGCCAGCAGCCTGGCGGGGGCTGGAAACACCATATATTTT | CASSLAGAGNTIYF
TRBJ1-2 | TRBV25-1 | - | 12 | many | TGTGCCAGCAGTGCAGGCCACTATGGCTACACCTTC | CASSAGHYGYTF
TRBJ1-1 | TRBV12-3/TRBV12-4 | - | 11 | many | TGTGCCAGCACCTTTGGGGGCGGGGCTTTCTTT | CASTFGGGAFF
TRBJ1-2 | TRBV12-3/TRBV12-4 | - | 12 | many | TGTGCCAGCAGTTTAAGGGGCAAAGGCTACACCTTC | CASSLRGKGYTF
TRBJ1-2 | TRBV27 | TRBD1 | 14 | many | TGTGCCAGCAGTTTAGGACAGGGGTATTTTGGCTACACCTTC | CASSLGQGYFGYTF
TRBJ1-1 | TRBV5-1 | TRBD1 | 15 | - | TGCGCCAGCAGCTACCAACAGGGGGGGAACACTGAAGCTTTCTTT | CASSYQQGGNTEAFF
TRBJ2-1 | TRBV7-9 | - | 11 | - | TGTGCCAGGGGCTCGTACAATGAGCAGTTCTTC | CARGSYNEQFF
TRBJ1-6 | TRBV12-3/TRBV12-4 | TRBD1 | 15 | many | TGTGCCAGCAGAGGGACAGGCCGTCATAATTCACCCCTCCACTTT | CASRGTGRHNSPLHF
TRBJ2-7 | TRBV19 | TRBD2 | 15 | - | TGTGCCAGTAGTATATCGAGCGGGGAGCCCTACGAGCAGTACTTC | CASSISSGEPYEQYF
TRBJ2-6 | TRBV3-1 | - | 15 | - | TGTGCCAGCAGCTGGGACCTCCAGAGGGCCAACGTCCTGACTTTC | CASSWDLQRANVLTF
TRBJ1-1 | TRBV29-1 | TRBD1 | 12 | - | TGCGGCGTTGCAGGGGACAGGGGGCAAGCTTTCTTT | CGVAGDRGQAFF
TRBJ2-3 | TRBV6-2/TRBV6-3 | - | 14 | - | TGTGCCAGCAGTCCGGGGGAGGGCACAGATACGCAGTATTTT | CASSPGEGTDTQYF
TRBJ1-2 | TRBV5-6 | - | 15 | many | TGTGCCAGCAGCTTGGCCGGGCCAGAGGGATATGGCTACACCTTC | CASSLAGPEGYGYTF
TRBJ2-2 | TRBV6-1 | - | 11 | few | TGTGCCAGCAGGGGAAGAAGGGAGCTGTTTTTT | CASRGRRELFF
TRBJ2-7 | TRBV20-1 | - | 14 | many | TGCAGTGCTAGTGATTGGCAAAAGACCTACGAGCAGTACTTC | CSASDWQKTYEQYF
TRBJ1-2 | TRBV29-1 | - | 10 | - | TGCAGCGTTGAGACTTGGGGCTACACCTTC | CSVETWGYTF
TRBJ1-6 | TRBV3-1 | - | 11 | few | TGTGCCAGCAGCCAAGGTTGGCCCCTCCACTTT | CASSQGWPLHF
TRBJ2-6 | TRBV12-3/TRBV12-4 | - | 13 | few | TGTGCCAGCAGTTTCTTGGGGGCCAACGTCCTGACTTTC | CASSFLGANVLTF
TRBJ2-1 | TRBV12-3/TRBV12-4 | - | 14 | - | TGTGCCAGCAGCATGACTGTCGACAACAATGAGCAGTTCTTC | CASSMTVDNNEQFF
TRBJ1-1 | TRBV11-2 | - | 15 | many | TGTGCCAGCACCCCGAGCTTTCGGAGAGGCACTGAAGCTTTCTTT | CASTPSFRRGTEAFF
TRBJ2-5 | TRBV27 | TRBD2 | 16 | many | TGTGCCAGCAGTTTATTTATTCGGACTAGAGAAGAGACCCAGTACTTC | CASSLFIRTREETQYF
TRBJ2-1 | TRBV28 | - | 14 | - | TGTGCCAGCAGTCAAAGGGGGGACTACAATGAGCAGTTCTTC | CASSQRGDYNEQFF
TRBJ1-4 | TRBV7-2 | - | 13 | many | TGTGCCAGCAGCTTATACACCTCCGAAAAACTGTTTTTT | CASSLYTSEKLFF
TRBJ1-4 | TRBV2 | - | 16 | - | TGTGCCAAACCCGGGGCCGGGCCCCCAACTAATGAAAAACTGTTTTTT | CAKPGAGPPTNEKLFF
TRBJ1-2 | TRBV6-6 | - | 16 | - | TGTGCCAGCAGTTACTCGATTAGGGGAACGATCTATGGCTACACCTTC | CASSYSIRGTIYGYTF
TRBJ1-4 | TRBV10-3 | TRBD1 | 16 | - | TGTGCCATCAGTGCGAACCCAGGGGGGTCTAATGAAAAACTGTTTTTT | CAISANPGGSNEKLFF
TRBJ1-5 | TRBV2 | TRBD1 | 15 | many | TGTGCCAGCAGTCAACCGGGACAGGGGAATCAGCCCCAGCATTTT | CASSQPGQGNQPQHF
TRBJ2-7 | TRBV10-3 | TRBD2 | 13 | few | TGTGCCATCTCGCCGGGGGGGCCCTACGAGCAGTACTTC | CAISPGGPYEQYF
TRBJ1-6 | TRBV2 | TRBD1 | 15 | many | TGTGCCAGCAACCGGGACAGGGCGGACAATTCACCCCTCCACTTT | CASNRDRADNSPLHF
TRBJ2-5 | TRBV20-1 | - | 16 | many | TGCAGTGCTAGATCGATCCGGGAATGGAGGCAAGAGACCCAGTACTTC | CSARSIREWRQETQYF
TRBJ2-1 | TRBV28 | - | 16 | - | TGTGCCAGCAGTTTACCTGACAGGACCCACTACAATGAGCAGTTCTTC | CASSLPDRTHYNEQFF
TRBJ1-2 | TRBV4-1 | - | 14 | - | TGCGCCAGCAGCCCCTACTCAGGGGCGGATGGCTACACCTTC | CASSPYSGADGYTF
TRBJ2-5 | TRBV18 | - | 18 | - | TGTGCCAGCTCACCGACTCCCGAGACAGGCCCCCAAAGAGAGACCCAGTACTTC | CASSPTPETGPQRETQYF
TRBJ2-1 | TRBV28 | TRBD2 | 13 | - | TGTGCCAGCAGTTTTAGCGGGATCAATGAGCAGTTCTTC | CASSFSGINEQFF
TRBJ2-7 | TRBV28 | TRBD1 | 17 | - | TGTGCCAGCAGCCTACTTCCCTACGGGACAGTCTCCTACGAGCAGTACTTC | CASSLLPYGTVSYEQYF
TRBJ1-2 | TRBV7-3 | - | 13 | - | TGTGCCAGCAGCGCGGGAGGGGTCTATGGCTACACCTTC | CASSAGGVYGYTF
TRBJ2-4 | TRBV2 | TRBD2 | 18 | many | TGTGCCAGCAGCCTTGCCGGGGCATACGGGGGGACCAAAAACATTCAGTACTTC | CASSLAGAYGGTKNIQYF
TRBJ1-5 | TRBV10-3 | - | 15 | many | TGTGCCATCAGTGATTCGGCGTTGTCTAATCAGCCCCAGCATTTT | CAISDSALSNQPQHF
TRBJ1-2 | TRBV12-3/TRBV12-4 | - | 14 | many | TGTGCCAGCAGTTTTAGACACGTCGTCTATGGCTACACCTTC | CASSFRHVVYGYTF
TRBJ2-7 | TRBV6-2/TRBV6-3 | - | 10 | - | TGTGCCAGCACGGAGGTGGAGCAGTACTTC | CASTEVEQYF
TRBJ2-5 | TRBV20-1 | - | 14 | many | TGCAGTGCTAGGAAAACGGAATACCAAGAGACCCAGTACTTC | CSARKTEYQETQYF
TRBJ2-7 | TRBV7-2 | - | 14 | - | TGTGCCAGCAGCTACCAAGGGACTCTCAACGAGCAGTACTTC | CASSYQGTLNEQYF
TRBJ1-1 | TRBV4-1 | - | 16 | - | TGCGCCAGCAGCCAAAGCGGACACGGATTGAACACTGAAGCTTTCTTT | CASSQSGHGLNTEAFF
TRBJ1-3 | TRBV5-6 | - | 16 | - | TGTGCCAGCAGCTTTGCCGGCACGCCCTCTGGAAACACCATATATTTT | CASSFAGTPSGNTIYF
TRBJ1-1 | TRBV7-8 | - | 16 | many | TGTGCCAGCAGCTTATACCTCCCGGGGGCGAACACTGAAGCTTTCTTT | CASSLYLPGANTEAFF
TRBJ2-5 | TRBV11-2 | - | 17 | many | TGTGCCAGCAGCTTAGGGGATGCGTGGGGAAATATGGAGACCCAGTACTTC | CASSLGDAWGNMETQYF
TRBJ2-5 | TRBV3-1 | - | 13 | many | TGTGCCAGCAGCCAAGCGGTCCCGGCGGCCCAGTACTTC | CASSQAVPAAQYF
TRBJ1-1 | TRBV9 | - | 17 | few | TGTGCCAGCAGCGTAGCAGTCCAGGGGCTTTATCCCACTGAAGCTTTCTTT | CASSVAVQGLYPTEAFF
TRBJ1-1 | TRBV5-1 | - | 15 | - | TGCGCCAGCATCTCAGGGCCCAGGACGGACACTGAAGCTTTCTTT | CASISGPRTDTEAFF
TRBJ1-4 | TRBV12-3/TRBV12-4 | - | 15 | few | TGTGCCAGCAGTTCCTCATTTTCCCTTAATGAAAAACTGTTTTTT | CASSSSFSLNEKLFF
TRBJ1-1 | TRBV29-1 | - | 12 | few | TGCAGCGTTGAAGATAGTAGGATGGTCGCTTTCTTT | CSVEDSRMVAFF
TRBJ1-1 | TRBV20-1 | - | 14 | many | TGCAGTGCTAGATCGGGACACCAGAACACTGAAGCTTTCTTT | CSARSGHQNTEAFF